This passage covers 25 T cell receptor beta chains from one sample sequenced in a study of blood T cell repertoires in COVID-19. Sequencing was performed with immunoSEQ multiplex PCR; in TCRdb, only in-frame clones are kept and a portion is missing. The data hold almost 90,000 clones, with 80% to 95% observed a single time. The sample was peripheral blood. The receptor set was obtained from a man aged 18 to 30 with COVID-19, enrolled during active disease.

V gene TRBV6-5 combines with J gene TRBJ1-1; TRBD1 aligns across 9 bases. The germline V gene encodes CDR1 MNHEY and CDR2 SVGAGI. The length of the CDR3 is 13 residues. V gave up 7 bases and J gave up 3 bases; unmatched junction bases: 3. This CDR3 is CASTTGGYTEAFF. CDR3 in DNA: TGTGCCAGCACGACAGGGGGATACACTGAAGCTTTCTTT.

This chain uses TRBV28 with TRBJ1-2, with 7 bases lining up with TRBD1. V was pared by 8 bases and J by 7 bases, with 10 bases of the junction left unmatched. The CDR3 is made up of 13 amino acids. Germline lookup yields CDR1 MDHEN and CDR2 SYDVKM. CDR3: CASQVRGRSGYTF. The CDR3 DNA sequence: TGTGCCAGCCAGGTAAGGGGGCGAAGTGGCTACACCTTC.

The V call is TRBV19, the J call TRBJ1-1, with 7 positions matching TRBD1. V was clipped by 3 bases and J by 1 base; unmatched bases: 14. The CDR3 consists of 18 residues. Per germline, CDR1 LNHDA and CDR2 SQIVND (reference sequence). This CDR3 reads CASSIVAGGAFRNTEAFF. The CDR3 DNA sequence: TGTGCCAGTAGTATCGTCGCAGGGGGTGCGTTTAGGAACACTGAAGCTTTCTTT.

The rearrangement uses TRBV28 and TRBJ1-5; D unclear. There are 14 residues in the CDR3. Germline loops: CDR1 MDHEN, CDR2 SYDVKM. The ends were cut back, 3 bases at V and 3 bases at J, with 9 bases in the middle. This CDR3 is CASSLRRHNQPQHF. CDR3 DNA sequence: TGTGCCAGCAGTTTGCGGCGGCACAATCAGCCCCAGCATTTT.

This chain joins TRBV4-1 and TRBJ1-1; the match to TRBD1 covers 7 bases. The CDR3 covers 16 residues. V lost 3 bases and J lost 4; bases outside the gene matches: 11. Germline V CDR1 and CDR2: MGHRA, YSYEKL. The CDR3 region is CASSHDPTGTATEAFF. In nucleotides, the CDR3 is TGCGCCAGCAGCCATGACCCGACTGGGACAGCCACTGAAGCTTTCTTT.

The chain couples TRBV11-2 to TRBJ1-4; TRBD1 matches 7 bases. J gave up 4 bases and V 3 bases, and 5 bases lay outside the gene matches. CDR1 and CDR2 (germline): SGHAT, FQNNGV. There are 15 residues in the CDR3. CDR3 nucleotide sequence: TGTGCCAGCAGCTTGCAGACAGGGAATAATGAAAAACTGTTTTTT. Amino acids: CASSLQTGNNEKLFF. Together with reference TRBV11-2 and TRBJ1-4, the CDR3 gives the full variable domain: EAGVAQSPRYKIIEKRQSVAFWCNPISGHATLYWYQQILGQGPKLLIQFQNNGVVDDSQLPKDRFSAERLKGVDSTLKIQPAKLEDSAVYLCASSLQTGNNEKLFFGSGTQLSVL.

The rearrangement uses TRBV7-2 and TRBJ1-5; the match to TRBD1 covers 10 bases. The ends lost 6 bases at V and 7 bases at J; junction bases unmatched: 9. CDR3 length equals 15 residues. Germline CDR1 SGHTA, CDR2 FQGNSA. CDR3 sequence (DNA): TGTGCCAGCAGGGATAGACAGGGGGCCATCCAGCCCCAGCATTTT. Its translation: CASRDRQGAIQPQHF. Full variable domain (missing parts from reference TRBV7-2 and TRBJ1-5): GAGVSQSPSNKVTEKGKDVELRCDPISGHTALYWYRQSLGQGLEFLIYFQGNSAPDKSGLPSDRFSAERTGGSVSTLTIQRTQQEDSAVYLCASRDRQGAIQPQHFGDGTRLSIL.

This chain connects TRBV19 to TRBJ2-1; 16 positions agree with TRBD2. The CDR3 runs 20 residues. The V and J ends lost 4 bases and 0 bases, in that order; junction bases with no gene match: 9. Looked up from germline, CDR1 is LNHDA and CDR2 is SQIVND (reference sequence). CDR3 in DNA: TGTGCCAGTAGTAAAACAACCGGGACTAGCGGGAGGGACTCCTACAATGAGCAGTTCTTC. Amino acids: CASSKTTGTSGRDSYNEQFF.

The CDR3 spells CASSLGTGRGNTEAFF. The CDR3 coding sequence is TGTGCCAGCAGCCTAGGGACAGGGAGGGGGAACACTGAAGCTTTCTTT. The chain carries TRBV9 and TRBJ1-1; the match to TRBD1 covers 9 bases. Germline V gives CDR1 SGDLS, CDR2 YYNGEE. The J segment lost 1 base and the V segment lost 4 bases, leaving 8 bases of the junction unmatched. The CDR3 spans 16 residues.

The J gene is TRBJ1-2, the V gene TRBV6-2 or TRBV6-3; D is possibly TRBD1 (6 bases). The CDR3 sequence is 21 residues long. V was trimmed by 3 bases and J by 2 bases, leaving 31 bases between them. Looked up from germline, CDR1 is MNHEY and CDR2 is SVGEGT. CDR3 sequence (DNA): TGTGCCAGCAGTTATTACCTCGGGATATCCAGTGAAGACAGGAAGAACTATGGCTACACCTTC. It codes for CASSYYLGISSEDRKNYGYTF.

The chain has TRBV19 and TRBJ1-5; TRBD1 matches 10 bases. Germline V gene data show CDR1 as LNHDA and CDR2 as SQIVND (reference sequence). After removal of 5 bases from V and 2 bases from J, the junction contained 3 bases not matched to a gene. CDR3 length equals 15 residues. CDR3 in DNA: TGTGCCAGTAGTTCGACAGGGGGCGGCAATCAGCCCCAGCATTTT. It codes for CASSSTGGGNQPQHF.

V usage is TRBV14 and J usage is TRBJ1-1, with 7 bases matching TRBD1. The junction had 3 bases not matched to a gene; V was cut back by 2 bases and J by 0 bases. This CDR3 comprises 15 residues. Germline values: CDR1 SGHDN, CDR2 FVKESK. CDR3 nucleotide sequence: TGTGCCAGCAGCCAAACAGGGGACATGAACACTGAAGCTTTCTTT. It encodes CASSQTGDMNTEAFF.

The chain is built from TRBV7-2 and TRBJ2-7; 8 bases are a match to TRBD2. The CDR3 extends over 13 amino acids. Germline CDR1 and CDR2: SGHTA and FQGNSA. V lost 3 bases to trimming and J lost 6 bases; unmatched junction nucleotides: 4. The CDR3 DNA follows: TGTGCCAGCAGCTTGGGCGGGAGGTCCGAGCAGTACTTC. Encoded protein: CASSLGGRSEQYF. The complete variable domain, with remaining parts taken from reference TRBV7-2 and TRBJ2-7, reads GAGVSQSPSNKVTEKGKDVELRCDPISGHTALYWYRQSLGQGLEFLIYFQGNSAPDKSGLPSDRFSAERTGGSVSTLTIQRTQQEDSAVYLCASSLGGRSEQYFGPGTRLTVT.

The chain uses TRBV27 and TRBJ2-7; possible D gene TRBD1, 5 bases. This CDR3 has 13 amino acids. Germline V CDR1 and CDR2: MNHEY, SMNVEV (reference sequence). The V gene lost 1 base and the J gene lost 3 bases, with 7 bases spanning the gap. For the CDR3, the DNA is TGTGCCAGCAGTTTATTTCAGGGCTACGAGCAGTACTTC. It is translated as CASSLFQGYEQYF.

The J gene is TRBJ2-5, the V gene TRBV11-1; possible D gene TRBD2, 5 bases. Trimming cost V 5 bases and J 5 bases, with 15 bases left between them. The CDR3 consists of 14 residues. Per germline, CDR1 SGHAT and CDR2 FQDESV (reference sequence). The CDR3 spells CASSTGPTGETQYF. The CDR3 coding sequence is TGTGCCAGCAGCACCGGGCCCACGGGGGAGACCCAGTACTTC.

This chain connects TRBV3-1 (or the pseudogene TRBV3-2) to TRBJ1-1; 7 nucleotides match TRBD1. The CDR3 sequence is 15 residues long. Germline loops: CDR1 LGHDT, CDR2 YNNKEL (reference sequence). J was trimmed by 0 bases and V by 2 bases; bases with no gene match: 3. The DNA of the CDR3 is TGTGCCAGCAGCCAAATGGACAGGATGAACACTGAAGCTTTCTTT. Translating it yields CASSQMDRMNTEAFF.

The rearrangement links TRBV7-3 to TRBJ1-1; a weak D match, TRBD1 (6 bases). Germline-derived CDR1 and CDR2 are SGHTA and FQGTGA. The CDR3 contains 13 residues. V gave up 5 bases and J gave up 5 bases, with 12 bases separating them. CDR3 DNA sequence: TGTGCCAGCAGCAGGGGGACGATGACTGAAGCTTTCTTT. Translated: CASSRGTMTEAFF.

This chain links TRBV7-2 with TRBJ1-5, with D possibly TRBD1 on 5 matching bases. The CDR3 has 15 residues. CDR1 is SGHTA, CDR2 FQGNSA, per germline. The V end was cut by 3 bases, the J end by 6 bases, with 15 bases between. CDR3 region: CASSFYSGAGQPQHF. The CDR3 coding sequence is TGTGCCAGCAGCTTTTATTCTGGGGCTGGTCAGCCCCAGCATTTT.

Only one count was recorded for this clone. The rearrangement joins TRBV24-1 to TRBJ2-5; the D gene is possibly TRBD1 (5 bases). Germline V gene data show CDR1 as KGHDR and CDR2 as SFDVKD. The ends were cut back, 9 bases at V and 4 bases at J, with 14 bases in the middle. This CDR3 comprises 13 residues. The CDR3 DNA follows: TGTGCCACCCCCCGGTGGGGCGGAGAGACCCAGTACTTC. Translated: CATPRWGGETQYF.

The chain links TRBV27 to TRBJ1-1; 7 bases agree with TRBD1. Trimming at V came to 5 bases and at J to 10 bases, leaving 7 bases not matched to a gene. The CDR3 covers 12 residues. CDR1 and CDR2 (germline): MNHEY, SMNVEV (reference sequence). CDR3 in amino acids: CASSGPGGLAFF. DNA for the CDR3: TGTGCCAGCAGTGGGCCAGGGGGGCTAGCTTTCTTT.

This chain connects TRBV9 to TRBJ2-2; TRBD1 agrees at 7 bases. In germline, CDR1 is SGDLS, CDR2 YYNGEE. Trimming removed 7 bases from V and 6 bases from J; junction bases left unmatched: 9. The CDR3 length is 14 residues. The CDR3 protein is CASGPRGFSGELFF. The CDR3 DNA reads TGTGCCAGCGGGCCCAGGGGGTTTTCCGGGGAGCTGTTTTTT.

This clone was found once. The chain has TRBV7-2 and TRBJ2-5; 12 positions match TRBD2. Germline V gene lookup returns CDR1 SGHTA and CDR2 FQGNSA. V gave up 3 bases and J gave up 2 bases; unmatched junction bases: 10. This CDR3 comprises 18 residues. CDR3 amino acids: CASSLLAIGLAGQETQYF. CDR3 coding DNA: TGTGCCAGCAGCTTGTTGGCTATTGGACTAGCGGGGCAAGAGACCCAGTACTTC.

The gene calls are TRBV9 and TRBJ1-5; D remains ambiguous. The germline V gene has CDR1 SGDLS and CDR2 YYNGEE. This CDR3 has 15 residues. V was clipped by 3 bases and J by 0 bases, with 10 bases between them. This CDR3 is CASSETSFSNQPQHF. The CDR3 DNA sequence: TGTGCCAGCAGCGAAACAAGTTTTAGCAATCAGCCCCAGCATTTT.

This chain links TRBV7-9 with TRBJ1-1, with 8 bases fitting TRBD1. CDR3 size: 13 residues. V shed 10 bases and J 8 bases; nucleotides not matched to a gene: 12. CDR1 SEHNR and CDR2 FQNEAQ come from the germline V gene (reference sequence). The CDR3 coding sequence is TGTGCCACCATACAGGGGGACCCACCAGAAGCTTTCTTT. It translates to CATIQGDPPEAFF. Filled out from reference TRBV7-9 and TRBJ1-1, the complete variable domain reads DTGVSQNPRHKITKRGQNVTFRCDPISEHNRLYWYRQTLGQGPEFLTYFQNEAQLEKSRLLSDRFSAERPKGSFSTLEIQRTEQGDSAMYLCATIQGDPPEAFFGQGTRLTVV.

V usage is TRBV5-1 and J usage is TRBJ1-1; D perhaps matches TRBD1 (5 bases). V was cut by 1 base and J by 0 bases, with 7 bases left in between. The CDR3 has 14 residues. CDR1 SGHRS and CDR2 YFSETQ come from the germline V gene. CDR3 in amino acids: CASSLTGMNTEAFF. CDR3 bases: TGCGCCAGCAGCTTGACAGGAATGAACACTGAAGCTTTCTTT.